The table lists the clone carrying this TCR beta chain with many counts. The antigen is not known. The sorted Tregs were CD4+CD25+CD127-/low cells. The study, taken as a whole, reports: The larger-cohort validation was restricted to a single TCR beta V-J rearrangement rather than whole repertoires.

CDR3 length: 13 residues. Trimming cost V 3 bases and J 1 base, with 6 bases left between them. MiXCR, run by TCRdb on the 5' RACE reads, gives a single entry per CDR3 protein. The sample holds roughly 58,000 distinct CDR3 sequences, less than 25% seen once. This chain joins TRBV12-3 or TRBV12-4 and TRBJ1-1, with no clear D. This clonotype was sampled from a female donor with breast cancer. Material: tumor-infiltrating Tregs sorted from the breast tumor. CDR3 DNA: TGTGCCAGCAGTTTGCAACCGAACACTGAAGCTTTCTTT. Residues: CASSLQPNTEAFF.